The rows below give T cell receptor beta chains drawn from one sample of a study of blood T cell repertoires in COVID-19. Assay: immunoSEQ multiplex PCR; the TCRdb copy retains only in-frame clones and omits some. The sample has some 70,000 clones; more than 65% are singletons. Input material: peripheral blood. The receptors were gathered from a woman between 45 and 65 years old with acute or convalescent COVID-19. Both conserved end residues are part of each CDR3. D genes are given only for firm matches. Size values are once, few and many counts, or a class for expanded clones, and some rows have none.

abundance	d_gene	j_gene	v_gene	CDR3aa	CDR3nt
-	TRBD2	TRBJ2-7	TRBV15	CATSRDLAGGPGQYF	TGTGCCACCAGCAGAGATTTAGCGGGAGGGCCGGGGCAGTACTTC
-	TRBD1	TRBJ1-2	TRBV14	CASRRTGFFGGYTF	TGTGCCAGCCGGAGGACAGGCTTCTTTGGGGGCTACACCTTC
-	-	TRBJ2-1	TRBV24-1	CATSDLSGTYNEQFF	TGTGCCACCAGTGATTTGAGCGGGACATACAATGAGCAGTTCTTC
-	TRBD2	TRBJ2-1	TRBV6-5	CASRLLAGSYNEQFF	TGTGCCAGCAGGCTACTAGCGGGATCTTACAATGAGCAGTTCTTC
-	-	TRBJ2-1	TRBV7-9	CASTYSGAEQFF	TGTGCCAGCACCTACTCTGGGGCTGAGCAGTTCTTC
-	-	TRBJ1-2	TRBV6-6	CASSYGGEGYTF	TGTGCCAGCAGTTACGGGGGGGAGGGCTACACCTTC
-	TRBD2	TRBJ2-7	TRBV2	CASMLREGSYEQYF	TGTGCCAGCATGCTAAGGGAGGGTTCCTACGAGCAGTACTTC
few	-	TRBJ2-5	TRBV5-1	CASSPGVGKETQYF	TGCGCCAGCAGCCCAGGGGTGGGTAAAGAGACCCAGTACTTC
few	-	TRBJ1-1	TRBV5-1	CASSLFMLGAMNTEAFF	TGCGCCAGCAGCTTGTTTATGTTGGGGGCAATGAACACTGAAGCTTTCTTT
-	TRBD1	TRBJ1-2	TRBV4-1	CASSQGDSVNYGYTF	TGCGCCAGCAGCCAGGGGGACAGTGTTAACTATGGCTACACCTTC
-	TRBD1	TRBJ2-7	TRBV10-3	CAISELVARDRREQYF	TGTGCCATCAGTGAGTTGGTAGCACGGGACAGGCGCGAGCAGTACTTC
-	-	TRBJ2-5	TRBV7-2	CASSHRQPIQETQYF	TGTGCCAGCAGCCACAGACAGCCCATCCAAGAGACCCAGTACTTC
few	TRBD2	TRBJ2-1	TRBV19	CASSVSGGPYNEQFF	TGTGCCAGTAGTGTGAGCGGGGGGCCTTACAATGAGCAGTTCTTC
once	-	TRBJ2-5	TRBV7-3	CASSPSGGVYETQYF	TGTGCCAGCAGCCCCAGTGGCGGGGTATACGAGACCCAGTACTTC
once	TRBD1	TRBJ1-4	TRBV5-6	CASSPDRGTVEKLFF	TGTGCCAGCAGCCCCGACAGGGGAACGGTTGAAAAACTGTTTTTT
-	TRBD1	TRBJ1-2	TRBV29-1	CSVRTGPNYGYTF	TGCAGCGTCCGGACAGGACCAAACTATGGCTACACCTTC
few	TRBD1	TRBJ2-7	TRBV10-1	CASKANLGTGAQTPYEQYF	TGCGCCAGCAAGGCCAACCTCGGGACAGGGGCCCAAACTCCCTACGAGCAGTACTTC
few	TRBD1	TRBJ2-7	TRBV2	CASSGRQGAVSYEQYF	TGTGCCAGCAGTGGCCGACAGGGGGCAGTATCCTACGAGCAGTACTTC
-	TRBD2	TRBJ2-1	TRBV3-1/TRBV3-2	CASSHTGLAGGGEQFF	TGTGCCAGCAGCCACACCGGACTAGCGGGAGGTGGTGAGCAGTTCTTC
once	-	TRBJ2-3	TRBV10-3	CAISDTSGTTDTQYF	TGTGCCATCAGTGACACCTCAGGAACCACAGATACGCAGTATTTT
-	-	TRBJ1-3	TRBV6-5	CASSRDSGNTIYF	TGTGCCAGCAGCCGCGACAGTGGAAACACCATATATTTT
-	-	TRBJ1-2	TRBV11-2	CASSLDLGQGFNYGYTF	TGTGCCAGCAGCTTAGATCTGGGCCAGGGATTTAACTATGGCTACACCTTC
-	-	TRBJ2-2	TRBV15	CATRYAGELFF	TGTGCCACCAGATATGCCGGGGAGCTGTTTTTT
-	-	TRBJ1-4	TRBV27	CASSLSGFPETTNEKLFF	TGTGCCAGCAGTTTATCCGGGTTTCCCGAGACAACTAATGAAAAACTGTTTTTT
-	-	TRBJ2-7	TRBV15	CATSRVGSYEQYF	TGTGCCACCAGCAGAGTCGGCTCCTACGAGCAGTACTTC
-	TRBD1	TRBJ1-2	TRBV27	CASSTVTGTGVYGYTF	TGTGCCAGCAGTACCGTAACCGGGACAGGGGTTTATGGCTACACCTTC
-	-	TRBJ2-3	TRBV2	CASSETILAAYLPTTDTQYF	TGTGCCAGCAGTGAAACCATTTTAGCGGCCTACCTCCCCACAACAGATACGCAGTATTTT
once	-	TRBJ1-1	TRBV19	CASSRDTSLGTEAFF	TGTGCCAGTAGTAGGGACACCTCTTTAGGCACTGAAGCTTTCTTT
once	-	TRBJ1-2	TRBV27	CASSPRGGRANYGYTF	TGTGCCAGCAGTCCGCGGGGGGGTAGGGCTAACTATGGCTACACCTTC
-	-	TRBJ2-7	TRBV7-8	CASSPADRNEQYF	TGTGCCAGCAGCCCAGCTGACAGGAACGAGCAGTACTTC
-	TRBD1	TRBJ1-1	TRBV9	CASSVEGQGNTEAFF	TGTGCCAGCAGCGTAGAGGGACAGGGGAACACTGAAGCTTTCTTT
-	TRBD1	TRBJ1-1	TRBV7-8	CASSPRDSFGFMSTEAFF	TGTGCCAGCAGCCCCAGGGACAGTTTCGGCTTTATGTCCACTGAAGCTTTCTTT
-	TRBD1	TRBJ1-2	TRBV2	CASSFGTGGNYGYTF	TGTGCCAGCAGTTTCGGGACAGGGGGTAACTATGGCTACACCTTC
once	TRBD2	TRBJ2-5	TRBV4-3	CASSQGVALRETQETQYF	TGCGCCAGCAGCCAAGGAGTAGCATTGCGGGAGACACAAGAGACCCAGTACTTC
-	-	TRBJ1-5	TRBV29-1	CSVEVSSNQPQHF	TGCAGCGTTGAGGTTAGTAGCAATCAGCCCCAGCATTTT
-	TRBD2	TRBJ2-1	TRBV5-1	CASSRTSGSGEQFF	TGCGCCAGCAGCCGGACTAGCGGGAGTGGTGAGCAGTTCTTC
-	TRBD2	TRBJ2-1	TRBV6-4	CASSLLAGGYNEQFF	TGTGCCAGCAGCTTACTAGCGGGGGGTTACAATGAGCAGTTCTTC
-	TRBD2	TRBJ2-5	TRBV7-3	CASSLTGGLAGPYQETQYF	TGTGCCAGCAGCTTAACGGGGGGACTAGCGGGTCCCTACCAAGAGACCCAGTACTTC
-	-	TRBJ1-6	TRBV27	CASSPDRVPGSPLHF	TGTGCCAGCAGCCCAGACAGAGTTCCCGGTTCACCCCTCCACTTT
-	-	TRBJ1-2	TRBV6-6	CASSYPRQHFNYGYTF	TGTGCCAGCAGTTACCCCCGACAGCACTTTAACTATGGCTACACCTTC
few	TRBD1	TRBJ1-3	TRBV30	CACDRGNSGNTIYF	TGTGCCTGCGACAGGGGGAACTCTGGAAACACCATATATTTT
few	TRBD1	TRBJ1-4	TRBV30	CAWSITGGDEKLFF	TGTGCCTGGAGCATAACAGGGGGGGATGAAAAACTGTTTTTT
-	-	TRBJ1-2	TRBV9	CASSERGGYGYTF	TGTGCCAGCAGCGAGCGGGGGGGCTATGGCTACACCTTC
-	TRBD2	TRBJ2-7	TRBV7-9	CAGGGDSYEQYF	TGTGCCGGGGGAGGGGACTCCTACGAGCAGTACTTC
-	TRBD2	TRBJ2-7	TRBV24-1	CATSQSGSVYEQYF	TGTGCCACCAGCCAAAGCGGGAGTGTATACGAGCAGTACTTC
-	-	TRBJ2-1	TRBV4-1	CASSQEDGVVNEQFF	TGCGCCAGCAGCCAAGAAGACGGGGTAGTCAATGAGCAGTTCTTC
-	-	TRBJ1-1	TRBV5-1	CASRGQLEAFF	TGCGCCAGCCGAGGACAGCTTGAAGCTTTCTTT
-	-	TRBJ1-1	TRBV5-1	CASSLGGDTEAFF	TGCGCCAGCAGTTTAGGGGGGGACACTGAAGCTTTCTTT
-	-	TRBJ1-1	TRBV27	CASSQRGRVVGPENTEAFF	TGTGCCAGCAGTCAACGTGGGAGGGTTGTCGGGCCCGAGAACACTGAAGCTTTCTTT
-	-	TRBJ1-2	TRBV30	CAWSVQASNYGYTF	TGTGCCTGGAGTGTGCAGGCCTCTAACTATGGCTACACCTTC
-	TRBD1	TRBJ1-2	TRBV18	CASSPGTEYYGYTF	TGTGCCAGCTCACCAGGGACAGAATACTATGGCTACACCTTC
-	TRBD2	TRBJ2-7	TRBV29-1	CSVLSGTSEYWGYEQYF	TGCAGCGTTTTATCCGGGACTAGCGAGTATTGGGGCTACGAGCAGTACTTC
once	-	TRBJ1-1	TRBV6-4	CASSDMAGEAFF	TGTGCCAGCAGTGACATGGCAGGTGAAGCTTTCTTT